This T cell receptor beta chain was sequenced in a study of blood T cell repertoires in COVID-19. The data were produced by immunoSEQ multiplex PCR, yet TCRdb's version contains in-frame clones alone and is incomplete. The sample has around 290,000 clones, about 89% seen once; the top ten hold under 3%. With 2 bases removed from V and 0 bases from J, the gap between germline ends came to 7 bases. The CDR3 runs 14 residues. The germline V gene encodes CDR1 MNHEY and CDR2 SVGEGT. Sequenced input: PBMCs or T cells enriched from blood (not recorded which). The receptor was derived from a woman under 30 who had recovered from COVID-19. The chain employs TRBV6-2 or TRBV6-3 and TRBJ1-2; no clear D gene. The CDR3, as DNA: TGTGCCAGCAGTTACCCGGGAACTAACTATGGCTACACCTTC. Translated: CASSYPGTNYGYTF.